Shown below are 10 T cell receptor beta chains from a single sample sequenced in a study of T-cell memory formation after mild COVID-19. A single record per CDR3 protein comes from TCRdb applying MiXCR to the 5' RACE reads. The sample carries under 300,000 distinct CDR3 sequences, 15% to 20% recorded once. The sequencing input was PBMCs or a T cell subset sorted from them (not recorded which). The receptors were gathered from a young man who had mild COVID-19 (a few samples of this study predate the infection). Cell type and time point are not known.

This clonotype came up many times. The CDR3 sequence is CASSQGTGNTEAFF. In DNA form, the CDR3 reads TGTGCCAGCAGCCAAGGGACGGGGAACACTGAAGCTTTCTTT. V is TRBV7-9 and J is TRBJ1-1; D might be TRBD1 (5 bases). Germline CDR1 SEHNR, CDR2 FQNEAQ (reference sequence). The V gene lost 5 bases and the J gene lost 1 base, with 11 bases spanning the gap. CDR3 length: 14 residues.

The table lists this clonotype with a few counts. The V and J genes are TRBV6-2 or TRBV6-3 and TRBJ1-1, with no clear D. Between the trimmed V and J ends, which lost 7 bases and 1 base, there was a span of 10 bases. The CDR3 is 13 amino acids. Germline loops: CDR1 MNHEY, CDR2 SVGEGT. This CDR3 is CASMPGGNTEAFF. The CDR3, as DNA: TGTGCCAGCATGCCAGGCGGGAACACTGAAGCTTTCTTT.

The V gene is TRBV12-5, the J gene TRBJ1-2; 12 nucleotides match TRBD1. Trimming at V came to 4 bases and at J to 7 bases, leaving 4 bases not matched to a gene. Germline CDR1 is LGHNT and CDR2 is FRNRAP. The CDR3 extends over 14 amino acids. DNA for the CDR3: TGTGCTAGTGGTTCCCGGGACAGGGGGCTTGGCTACACCTTC. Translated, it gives CASGSRDRGLGYTF.

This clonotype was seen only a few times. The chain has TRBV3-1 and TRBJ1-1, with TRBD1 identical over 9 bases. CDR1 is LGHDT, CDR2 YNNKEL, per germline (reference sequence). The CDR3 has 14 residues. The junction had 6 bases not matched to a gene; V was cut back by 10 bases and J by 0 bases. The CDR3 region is CATSTGGLNTEAFF. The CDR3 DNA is TGTGCCACCTCGACAGGGGGTCTGAACACTGAAGCTTTCTTT.

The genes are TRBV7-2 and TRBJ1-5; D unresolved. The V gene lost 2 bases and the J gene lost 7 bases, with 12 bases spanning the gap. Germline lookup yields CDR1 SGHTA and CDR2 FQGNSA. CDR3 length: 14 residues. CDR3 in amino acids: CASSLRKGAQPQHF. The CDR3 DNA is TGTGCCAGCAGCTTAAGGAAGGGAGCGCAGCCCCAGCATTTT.

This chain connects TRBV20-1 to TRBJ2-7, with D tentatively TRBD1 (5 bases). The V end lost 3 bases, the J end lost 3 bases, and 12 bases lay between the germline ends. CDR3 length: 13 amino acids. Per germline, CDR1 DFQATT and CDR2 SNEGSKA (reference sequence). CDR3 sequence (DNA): TGCAGTGCTAGGTCCAGGGCCTACTACGAGCAGTACTTC. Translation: CSARSRAYYEQYF.

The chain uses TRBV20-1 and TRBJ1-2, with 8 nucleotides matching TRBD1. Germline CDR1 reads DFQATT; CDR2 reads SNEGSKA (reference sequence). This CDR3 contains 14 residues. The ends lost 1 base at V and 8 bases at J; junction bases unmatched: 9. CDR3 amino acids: CSARGAGGASGYTF. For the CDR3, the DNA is TGCAGTGCTAGAGGTGCAGGGGGCGCGTCCGGCTACACCTTC.

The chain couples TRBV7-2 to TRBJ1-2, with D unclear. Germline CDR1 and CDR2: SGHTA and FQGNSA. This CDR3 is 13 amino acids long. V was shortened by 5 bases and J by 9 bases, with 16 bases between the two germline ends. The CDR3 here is CASSPRRVISYTF. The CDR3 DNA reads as TGTGCCAGCAGCCCCCGTAGGGTCATCAGCTACACCTTC.

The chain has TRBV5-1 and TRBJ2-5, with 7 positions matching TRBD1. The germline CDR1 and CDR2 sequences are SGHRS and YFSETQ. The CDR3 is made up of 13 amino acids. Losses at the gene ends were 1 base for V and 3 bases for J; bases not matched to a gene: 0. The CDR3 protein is CASSLTGEETQYF. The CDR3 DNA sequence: TGCGCCAGCAGCTTGACAGGGGAAGAGACCCAGTACTTC.

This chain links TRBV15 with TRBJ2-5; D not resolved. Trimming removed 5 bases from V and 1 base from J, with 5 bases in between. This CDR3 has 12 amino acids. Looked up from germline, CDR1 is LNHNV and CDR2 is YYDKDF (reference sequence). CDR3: CATSPVQETQYF. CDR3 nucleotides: TGTGCCACCAGCCCCGTCCAAGAGACCCAGTACTTC. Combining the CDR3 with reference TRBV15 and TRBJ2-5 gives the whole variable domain DAMVIQNPRYQVTQFGKPVTLSCSQTLNHNVMYWYQQKSSQAPKLLFHYYDKDFNNEADTPDNFQSRRPNTSFCFLDIRSPGLGDTAMYLCATSPVQETQYFGPGTRLLVL.